This TCR beta chain was found in a study of early T cells in non-severe SARS-CoV-2 infection. Study at large: Bulk RNA isolated from unsorted whole blood underwent sequencing; chains were not paired.

MiXCR, run by TCRdb on the 5' RACE reads, gives a single entry per CDR3 protein. The sample consists of about 38,000 distinct CDR3 sequences, less than 7% of them appearing once. Study-wide findings and caveats: VDJdb-based annotation leaned toward anti-spike CD8 responses and missed private and CD4 specificities.

The CDR3 has 17 amino acids. V dropped 2 bases and J dropped 0; count of bases not matched to a gene: 2. CDR1 and CDR2 (germline): SGHTA, FQGTGA. This clonotype was seen ten or more times. The antigen is unknown. This clonotype was sampled from an adult who was a healthcare worker with PCR-confirmed SARS-CoV-2 infection or an uninfected control (not recorded which). The sequenced sample was whole blood, obtained at baseline. V gene TRBV7-3 combines with J gene TRBJ2-2, with 11 bases that match TRBD2. The chain's CDR3 is CASSLWGLAANTGELFF. The CDR3 DNA sequence: TGTGCCAGCAGCTTATGGGGACTAGCGGCGAACACCGGGGAGCTGTTTTTT.